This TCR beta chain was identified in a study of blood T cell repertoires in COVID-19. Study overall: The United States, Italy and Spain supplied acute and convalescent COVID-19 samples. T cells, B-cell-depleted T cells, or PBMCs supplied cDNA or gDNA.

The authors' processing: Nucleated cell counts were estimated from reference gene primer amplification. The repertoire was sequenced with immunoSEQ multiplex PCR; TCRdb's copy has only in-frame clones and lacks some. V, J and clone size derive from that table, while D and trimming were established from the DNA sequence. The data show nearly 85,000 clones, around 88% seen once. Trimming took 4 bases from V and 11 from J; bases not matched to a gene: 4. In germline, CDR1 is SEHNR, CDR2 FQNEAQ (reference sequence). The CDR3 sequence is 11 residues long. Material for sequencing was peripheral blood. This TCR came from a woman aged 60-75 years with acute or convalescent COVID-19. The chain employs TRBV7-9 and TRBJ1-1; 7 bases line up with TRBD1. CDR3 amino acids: CASSSTGVAFF. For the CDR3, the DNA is TGTGCCAGCAGCTCCACAGGGGTTGCTTTCTTT.